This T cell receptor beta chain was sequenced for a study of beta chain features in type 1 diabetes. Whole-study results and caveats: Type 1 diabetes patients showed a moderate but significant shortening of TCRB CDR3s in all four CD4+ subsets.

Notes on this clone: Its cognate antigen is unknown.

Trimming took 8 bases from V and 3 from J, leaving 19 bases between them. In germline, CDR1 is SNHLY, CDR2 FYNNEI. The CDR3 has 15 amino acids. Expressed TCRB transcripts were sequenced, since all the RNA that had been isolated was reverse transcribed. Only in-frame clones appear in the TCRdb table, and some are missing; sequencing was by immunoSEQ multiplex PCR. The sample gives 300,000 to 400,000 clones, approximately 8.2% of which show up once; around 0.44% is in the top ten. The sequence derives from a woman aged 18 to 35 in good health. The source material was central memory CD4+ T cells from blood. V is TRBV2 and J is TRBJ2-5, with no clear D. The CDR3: CASRYQRMGKETQYF. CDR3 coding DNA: TGTGCCAGCCGATACCAGCGAATGGGGAAAGAGACCCAGTACTTC.